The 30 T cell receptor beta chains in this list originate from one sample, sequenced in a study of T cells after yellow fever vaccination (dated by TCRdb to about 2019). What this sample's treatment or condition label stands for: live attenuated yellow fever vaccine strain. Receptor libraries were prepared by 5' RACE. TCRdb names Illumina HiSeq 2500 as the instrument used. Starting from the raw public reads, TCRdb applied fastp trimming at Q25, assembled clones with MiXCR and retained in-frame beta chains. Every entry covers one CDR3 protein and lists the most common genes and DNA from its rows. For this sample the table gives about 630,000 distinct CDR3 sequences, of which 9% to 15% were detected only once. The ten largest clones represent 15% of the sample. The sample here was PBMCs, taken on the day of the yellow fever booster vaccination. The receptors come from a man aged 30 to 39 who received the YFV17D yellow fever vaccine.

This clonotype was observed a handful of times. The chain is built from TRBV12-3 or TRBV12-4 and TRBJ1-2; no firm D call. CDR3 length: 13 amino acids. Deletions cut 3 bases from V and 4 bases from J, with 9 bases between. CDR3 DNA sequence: TGTGCCAGCAGTTTCCCGGGCCTCTATGGCTACACCTTC. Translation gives CASSFPGLYGYTF.

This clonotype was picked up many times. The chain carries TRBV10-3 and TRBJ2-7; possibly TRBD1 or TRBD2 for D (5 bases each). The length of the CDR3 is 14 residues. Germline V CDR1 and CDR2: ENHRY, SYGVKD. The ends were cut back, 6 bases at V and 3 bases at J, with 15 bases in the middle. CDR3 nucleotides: TGTGCCATCAGGGGCAGGGACGGGAACTACGAGCAGTACTTC. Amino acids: CAIRGRDGNYEQYF.

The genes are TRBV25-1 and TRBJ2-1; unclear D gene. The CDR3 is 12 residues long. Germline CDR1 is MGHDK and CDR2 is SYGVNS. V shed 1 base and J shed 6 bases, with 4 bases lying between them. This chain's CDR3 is CASSEFSNEQFF. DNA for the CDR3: TGTGCCAGCAGTGAATTCAGCAATGAGCAGTTCTTC.

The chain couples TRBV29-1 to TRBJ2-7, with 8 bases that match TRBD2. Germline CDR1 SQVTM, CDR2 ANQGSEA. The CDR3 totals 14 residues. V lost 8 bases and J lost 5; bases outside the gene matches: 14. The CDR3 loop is CSPGRAGAGDEQYF. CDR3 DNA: TGCAGCCCTGGGAGAGCGGGAGCGGGCGACGAGCAGTACTTC.

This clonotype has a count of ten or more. The CDR3 DNA reads TGTGCCAGCAGTAACGGGGGGATTGGGACCGGGGAGCTGTTTTTT. It codes for CASSNGGIGTGELFF. The V and J genes are TRBV6-5 and TRBJ2-2; 7 bases match TRBD2. The CDR3 sequence is 15 residues long. CDR1 and CDR2 (germline): MNHEY, SVGAGI. The V gene end was trimmed by 5 bases and the J gene end by 5 bases; junction bases not matched to a gene: 8.

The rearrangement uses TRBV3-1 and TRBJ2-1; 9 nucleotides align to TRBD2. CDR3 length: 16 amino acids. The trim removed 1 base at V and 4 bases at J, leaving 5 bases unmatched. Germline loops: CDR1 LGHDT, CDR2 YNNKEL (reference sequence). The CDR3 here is CASSQVERGVYNEQFF. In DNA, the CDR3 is TGTGCCAGCAGCCAAGTGGAGCGGGGGGTATACAATGAGCAGTTCTTC.

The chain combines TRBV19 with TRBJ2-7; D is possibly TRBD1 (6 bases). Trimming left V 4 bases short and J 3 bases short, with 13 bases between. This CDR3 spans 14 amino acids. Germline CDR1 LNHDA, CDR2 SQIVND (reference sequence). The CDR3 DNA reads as TGTGCCAGTAGTACCCAAACAGGGATCTACGAGCAGTACTTC. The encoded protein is CASSTQTGIYEQYF.

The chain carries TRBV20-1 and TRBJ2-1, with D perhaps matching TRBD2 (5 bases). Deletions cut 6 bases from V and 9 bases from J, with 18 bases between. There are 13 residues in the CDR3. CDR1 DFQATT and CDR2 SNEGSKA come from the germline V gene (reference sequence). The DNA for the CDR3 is TGCAGTGCCTCAGCGGCCCTTCCGGGTGAGCAGTTCTTC. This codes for CSASAALPGEQFF.

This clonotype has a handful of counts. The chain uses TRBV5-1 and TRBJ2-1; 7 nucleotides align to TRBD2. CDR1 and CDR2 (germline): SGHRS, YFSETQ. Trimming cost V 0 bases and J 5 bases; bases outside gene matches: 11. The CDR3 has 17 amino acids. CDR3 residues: CASSLVQAGVLHNEQFF. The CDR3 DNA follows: TGCGCCAGCAGCTTGGTTCAGGCGGGAGTACTCCACAATGAGCAGTTCTTC.

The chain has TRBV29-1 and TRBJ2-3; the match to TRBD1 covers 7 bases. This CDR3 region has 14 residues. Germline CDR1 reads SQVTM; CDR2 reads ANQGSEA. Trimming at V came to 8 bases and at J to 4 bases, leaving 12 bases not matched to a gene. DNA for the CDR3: TGCAGCTTCAACGACAGGGTCGGCGCAGATACGCAGTATTTT. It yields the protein CSFNDRVGADTQYF.

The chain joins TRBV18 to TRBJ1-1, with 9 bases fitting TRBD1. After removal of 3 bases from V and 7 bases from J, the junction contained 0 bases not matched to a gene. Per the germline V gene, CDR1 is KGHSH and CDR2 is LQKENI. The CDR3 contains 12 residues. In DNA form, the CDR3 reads TGTGCCAGCTCACCGACAGGGGGTGAAGCTTTCTTT. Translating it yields CASSPTGGEAFF.

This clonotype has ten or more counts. The CDR3 here is CSARDGGSNTGELFF. CDR3 nucleotide sequence: TGCAGTGCTAGAGATGGCGGGAGCAACACCGGGGAGCTGTTTTTT. The chain has TRBV20-1 and TRBJ2-2; 7 bases agree with TRBD2. The V and J ends lost 0 bases and 2 bases, in that order; junction bases with no gene match: 3. Germline V gene lookup returns CDR1 DFQATT and CDR2 SNEGSKA (reference sequence). The CDR3 has 15 amino acids.

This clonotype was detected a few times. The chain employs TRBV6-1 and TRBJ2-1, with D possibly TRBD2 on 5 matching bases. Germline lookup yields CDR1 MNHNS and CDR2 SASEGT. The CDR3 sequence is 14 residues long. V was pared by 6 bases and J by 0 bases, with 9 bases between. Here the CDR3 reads CASSFAGSYNEQFF. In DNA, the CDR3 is TGTGCCAGCAGCTTTGCGGGCTCCTACAATGAGCAGTTCTTC.

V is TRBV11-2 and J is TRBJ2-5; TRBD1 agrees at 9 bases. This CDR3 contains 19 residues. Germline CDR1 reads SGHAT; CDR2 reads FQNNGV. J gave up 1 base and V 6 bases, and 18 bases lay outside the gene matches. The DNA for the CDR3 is TGTGCCAGCAGTTCTAGTTTCCGGGACAGGGAGACCCTCCAAGAGACCCAGTACTTC. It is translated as CASSSSFRDRETLQETQYF.

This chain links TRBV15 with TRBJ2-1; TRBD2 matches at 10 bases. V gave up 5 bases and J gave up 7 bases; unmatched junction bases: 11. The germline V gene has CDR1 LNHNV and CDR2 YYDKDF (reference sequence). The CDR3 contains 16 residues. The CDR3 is CATSLAGVLLGNEQFF. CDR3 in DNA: TGTGCCACCAGCCTAGCGGGAGTCCTCTTGGGGAATGAGCAGTTCTTC.

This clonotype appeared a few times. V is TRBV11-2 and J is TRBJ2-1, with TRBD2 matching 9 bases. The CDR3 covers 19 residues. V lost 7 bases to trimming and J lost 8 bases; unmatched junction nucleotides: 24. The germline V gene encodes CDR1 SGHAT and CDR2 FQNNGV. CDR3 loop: CASTDILAGSLRARDEQFF. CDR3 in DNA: TGTGCCAGCACCGACATCCTAGCGGGATCCCTACGAGCCCGGGATGAGCAGTTCTTC.

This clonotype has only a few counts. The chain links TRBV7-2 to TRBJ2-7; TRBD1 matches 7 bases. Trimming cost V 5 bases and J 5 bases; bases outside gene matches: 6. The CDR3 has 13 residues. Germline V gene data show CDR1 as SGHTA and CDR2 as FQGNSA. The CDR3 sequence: CASSPQQGNEQYF. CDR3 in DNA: TGTGCCAGCAGCCCGCAACAGGGGAACGAGCAGTACTTC.

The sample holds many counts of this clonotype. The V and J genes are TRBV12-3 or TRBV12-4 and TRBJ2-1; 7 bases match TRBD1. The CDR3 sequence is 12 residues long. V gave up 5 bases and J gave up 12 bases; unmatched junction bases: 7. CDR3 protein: CASSHDRAPQFF. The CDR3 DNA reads TGTGCCAGCAGTCACGACAGGGCCCCGCAGTTCTTC.

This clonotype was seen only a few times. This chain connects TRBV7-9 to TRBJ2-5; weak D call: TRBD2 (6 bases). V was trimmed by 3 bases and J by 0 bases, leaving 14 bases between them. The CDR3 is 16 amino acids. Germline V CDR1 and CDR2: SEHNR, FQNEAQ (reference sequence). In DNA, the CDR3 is TGTGCCAGCAGCTTCGGCGGGACCCTACACCAAGAGACCCAGTACTTC. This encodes CASSFGGTLHQETQYF. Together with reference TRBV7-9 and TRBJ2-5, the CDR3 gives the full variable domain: DTGVSQNPRHKITKRGQNVTFRCDPISEHNRLYWYRQTLGQGPEFLTYFQNEAQLEKSRLLSDRFSAERPKGSFSTLEIQRTEQGDSAMYLCASSFGGTLHQETQYFGPGTRLLVL.

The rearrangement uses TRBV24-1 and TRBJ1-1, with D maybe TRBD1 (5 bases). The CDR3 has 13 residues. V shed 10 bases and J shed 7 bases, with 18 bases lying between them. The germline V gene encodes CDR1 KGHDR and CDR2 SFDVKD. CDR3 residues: CATRDGAQGEAFF. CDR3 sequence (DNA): TGTGCCACGAGGGACGGGGCCCAGGGTGAAGCTTTCTTT.

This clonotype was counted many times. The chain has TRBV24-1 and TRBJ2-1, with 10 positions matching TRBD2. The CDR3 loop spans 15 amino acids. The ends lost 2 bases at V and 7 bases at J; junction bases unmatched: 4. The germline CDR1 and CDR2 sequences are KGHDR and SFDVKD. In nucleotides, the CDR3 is TGTGCCACCAGTGATTGGGCTAGCGGGAGTAATGAGCAGTTCTTC. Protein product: CATSDWASGSNEQFF.

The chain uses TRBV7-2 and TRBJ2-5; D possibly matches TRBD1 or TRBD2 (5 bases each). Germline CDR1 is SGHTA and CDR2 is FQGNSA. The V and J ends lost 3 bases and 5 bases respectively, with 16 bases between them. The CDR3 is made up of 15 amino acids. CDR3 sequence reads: CASSLGPTLWETQYF. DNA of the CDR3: TGTGCCAGCAGCTTGGGACCAACACTCTGGGAGACCCAGTACTTC.

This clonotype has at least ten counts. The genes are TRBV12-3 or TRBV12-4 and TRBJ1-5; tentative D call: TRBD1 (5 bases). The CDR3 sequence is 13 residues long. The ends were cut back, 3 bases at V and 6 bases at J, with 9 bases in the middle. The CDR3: CASSFGGFQPQHF. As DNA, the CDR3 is TGTGCCAGCAGTTTCGGGGGGTTTCAGCCCCAGCATTTT.

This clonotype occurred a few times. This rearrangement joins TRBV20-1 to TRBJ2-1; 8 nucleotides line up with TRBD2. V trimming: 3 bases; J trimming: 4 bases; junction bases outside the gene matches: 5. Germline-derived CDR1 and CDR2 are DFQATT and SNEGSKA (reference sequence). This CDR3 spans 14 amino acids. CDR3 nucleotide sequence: TGCAGTGCTAGGGGAGCGGGAGATTACAATGAGCAGTTCTTC. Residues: CSARGAGDYNEQFF.

This CDR3 reads CSAIRMGQGTYEQYF. CDR3 nucleotide sequence: TGCAGTGCTATCCGGATGGGACAGGGGACTTACGAGCAGTACTTC. The chain combines TRBV20-1 with TRBJ2-7; 10 bases align to TRBD1. V was pared by 4 bases and J by 4 bases, with 10 bases of the junction left unmatched. The CDR3 extends over 15 amino acids. The germline V gene has CDR1 DFQATT and CDR2 SNEGSKA (reference sequence).

The CDR3 nucleotides are TGTGCCAGTAGTATGGGCCAGCACCACTACAACACTGAAGCTTTCTTT. It translates to CASSMGQHHYNTEAFF. This chain joins TRBV19 and TRBJ1-1; D not resolved. The V and J ends lost 3 bases and 2 bases respectively, with 16 bases between them. This CDR3 region has 16 residues. Germline V gives CDR1 LNHDA, CDR2 SQIVND (reference sequence). The variable domain in full, with the rest retrieved from reference TRBV19 and TRBJ1-1, is DGGITQSPKYLFRKEGQNVTLSCEQNLNHDAMYWYRQDPGQGLRLIYYSQIVNDFQKGDIAEGYSVSREKKESFPLTVTSAQKNPTAFYLCASSMGQHHYNTEAFFGQGTRLTVV.

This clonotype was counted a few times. CDR3 protein: CASSLYPTSGNYNEQFF. CDR3 coding DNA: TGCGCCAGCAGCTTGTACCCGACTAGCGGGAACTACAATGAGCAGTTCTTC. The V gene is TRBV5-1, the J gene TRBJ2-1, with 11 bases fitting TRBD2. The CDR3 is 17 amino acids. J gave up 3 bases and V 1 base, and 6 bases lay outside the gene matches. The germline V gene encodes CDR1 SGHRS and CDR2 YFSETQ.

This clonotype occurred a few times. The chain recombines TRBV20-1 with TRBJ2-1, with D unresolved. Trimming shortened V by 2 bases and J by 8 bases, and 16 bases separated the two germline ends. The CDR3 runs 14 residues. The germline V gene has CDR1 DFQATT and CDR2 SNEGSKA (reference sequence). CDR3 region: CSARPPGASDEQFF. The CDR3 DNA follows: TGCAGTGCTAGACCGCCCGGTGCGTCGGATGAGCAGTTCTTC.

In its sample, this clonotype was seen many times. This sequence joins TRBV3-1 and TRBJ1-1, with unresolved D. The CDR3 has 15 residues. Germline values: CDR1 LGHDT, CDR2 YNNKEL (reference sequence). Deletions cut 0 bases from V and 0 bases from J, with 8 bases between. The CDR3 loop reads CASSQDPGMNTEAFF. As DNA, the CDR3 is TGTGCCAGCAGCCAAGACCCGGGGATGAACACTGAAGCTTTCTTT.

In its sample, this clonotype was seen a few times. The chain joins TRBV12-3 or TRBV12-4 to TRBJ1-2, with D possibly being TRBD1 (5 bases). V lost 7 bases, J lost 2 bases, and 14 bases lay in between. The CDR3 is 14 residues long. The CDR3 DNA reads TGTGCCAGCACCCCCCGGGACCGCAACTATGGCTACACCTTC. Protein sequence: CASTPRDRNYGYTF.